This T cell receptor beta chain was profiled in a study of cytomegalovirus exposure and HLA in healthy donors. Findings and caveats of the study: In vitro data verified a few CMV-associated chains as specific for CMV antigens.

As to this clone: Its antigen is as yet unknown.

Trimming cost V 4 bases and J 4 bases; bases outside gene matches: 8. This CDR3 is built from 16 residues. Germline V gives CDR1 SGHRS, CDR2 YFSETQ. PCR amplification relied on 60 Vbeta primers (plus 13 Jbeta primers). Clones were read by immunoSEQ multiplex PCR, and TCRdb kept only the in-frame ones, dropping some. In the table there are about 94,000 clones, approximately 75% of which are singletons. The V call is TRBV5-1, the J call TRBJ2-5; 12 nucleotides agree with TRBD2. The TCR comes from a woman between 35 and 50 years old in good health and CMV-seronegative. Specimen: PBMCs. The CDR3 DNA is TGCGCCAGCAGCAGATCTAGCGGGGGGGCCGGAGAGACCCAGTACTTC. The encoded protein is CASSRSSGGAGETQYF.